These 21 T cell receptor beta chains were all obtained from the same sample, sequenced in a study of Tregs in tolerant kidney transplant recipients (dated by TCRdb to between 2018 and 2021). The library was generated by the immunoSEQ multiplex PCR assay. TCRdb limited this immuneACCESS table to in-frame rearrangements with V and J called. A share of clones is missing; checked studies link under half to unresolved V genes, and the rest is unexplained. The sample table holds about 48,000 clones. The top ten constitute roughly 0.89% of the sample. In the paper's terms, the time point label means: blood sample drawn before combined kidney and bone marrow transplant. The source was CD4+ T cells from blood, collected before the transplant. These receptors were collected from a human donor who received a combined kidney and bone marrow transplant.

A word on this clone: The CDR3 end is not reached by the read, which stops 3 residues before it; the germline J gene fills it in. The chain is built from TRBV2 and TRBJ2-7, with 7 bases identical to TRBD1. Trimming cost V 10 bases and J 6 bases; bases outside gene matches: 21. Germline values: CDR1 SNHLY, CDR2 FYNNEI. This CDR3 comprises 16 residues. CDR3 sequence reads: CAIKATGVFVKGEQYF. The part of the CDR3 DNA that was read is TGTGCCATTAAGGCCACAGGGGTTTTTGTTAAGGGCGAG.

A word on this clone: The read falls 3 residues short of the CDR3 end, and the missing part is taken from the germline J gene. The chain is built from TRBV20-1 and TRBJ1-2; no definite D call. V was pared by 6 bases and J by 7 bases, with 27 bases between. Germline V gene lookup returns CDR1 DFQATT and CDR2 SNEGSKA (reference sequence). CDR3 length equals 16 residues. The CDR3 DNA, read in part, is TGCAGTGCCTTACTGGCGGGGTTAAGGCTTTTGGGTGGC. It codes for CSALLAGLRLLGG. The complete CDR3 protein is CSALLAGLRLLGGYTF.

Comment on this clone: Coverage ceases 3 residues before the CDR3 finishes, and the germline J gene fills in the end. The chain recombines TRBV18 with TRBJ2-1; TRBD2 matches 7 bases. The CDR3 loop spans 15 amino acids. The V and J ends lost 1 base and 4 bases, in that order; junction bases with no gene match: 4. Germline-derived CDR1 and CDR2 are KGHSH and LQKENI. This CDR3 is CASSPQGTTYNEQFF. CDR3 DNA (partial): TGTGCCAGCTCACCACAAGGGACTACTTACAATGAG.

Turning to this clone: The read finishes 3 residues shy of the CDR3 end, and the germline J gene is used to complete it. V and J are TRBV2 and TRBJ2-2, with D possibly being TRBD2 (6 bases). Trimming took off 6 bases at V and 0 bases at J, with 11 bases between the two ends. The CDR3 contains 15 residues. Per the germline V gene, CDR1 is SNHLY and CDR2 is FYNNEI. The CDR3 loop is CASRKEGPNTGELFF. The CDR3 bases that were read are TGTGCCAGCAGGAAGGAGGGCCCGAACACCGGGGAG.

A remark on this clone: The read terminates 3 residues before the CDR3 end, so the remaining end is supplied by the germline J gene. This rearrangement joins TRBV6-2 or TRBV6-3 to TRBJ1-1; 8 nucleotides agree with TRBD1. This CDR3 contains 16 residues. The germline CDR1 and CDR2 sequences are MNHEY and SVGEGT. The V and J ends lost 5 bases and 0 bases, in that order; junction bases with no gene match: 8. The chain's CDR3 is CASSPRTGRMNTEAFF. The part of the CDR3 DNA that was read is TGTGCCAGCAGTCCGAGGACAGGGAGAATGAACACTGAA.

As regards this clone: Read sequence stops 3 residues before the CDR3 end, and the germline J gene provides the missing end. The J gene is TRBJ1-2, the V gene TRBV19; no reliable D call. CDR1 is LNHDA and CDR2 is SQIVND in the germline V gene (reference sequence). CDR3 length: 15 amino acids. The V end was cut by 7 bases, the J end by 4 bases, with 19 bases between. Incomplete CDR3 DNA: TGTGCCAGTATAAGTGAGCCTAATAACGGCTATGGC. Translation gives CASISEPNNGYG. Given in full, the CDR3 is CASISEPNNGYGYTF.

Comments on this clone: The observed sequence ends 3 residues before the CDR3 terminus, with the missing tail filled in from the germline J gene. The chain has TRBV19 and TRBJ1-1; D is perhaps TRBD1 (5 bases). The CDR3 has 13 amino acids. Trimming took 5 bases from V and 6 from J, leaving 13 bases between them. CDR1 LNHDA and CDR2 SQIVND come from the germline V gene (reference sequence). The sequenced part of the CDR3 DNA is TGTGCCAGTAGTGCCCTCGACAGAGCTGAA. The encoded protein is CASSALDRAE. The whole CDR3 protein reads CASSALDRAEAFF.

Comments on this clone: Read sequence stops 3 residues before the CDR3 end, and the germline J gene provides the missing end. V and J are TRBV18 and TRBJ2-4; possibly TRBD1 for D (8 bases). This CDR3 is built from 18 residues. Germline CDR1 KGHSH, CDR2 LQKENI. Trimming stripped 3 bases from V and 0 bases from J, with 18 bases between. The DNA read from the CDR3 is TGTGCCAGCTCACCCGGACAGGGAGGGTTGTTAGCCAAAAACATT. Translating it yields CASSPGQGGLLAKNI. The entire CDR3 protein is CASSPGQGGLLAKNIQYF.

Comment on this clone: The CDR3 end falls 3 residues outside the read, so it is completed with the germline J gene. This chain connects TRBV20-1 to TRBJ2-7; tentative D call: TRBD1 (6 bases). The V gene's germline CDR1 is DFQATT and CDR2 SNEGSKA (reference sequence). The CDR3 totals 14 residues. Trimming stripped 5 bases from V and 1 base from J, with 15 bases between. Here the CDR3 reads CSAARDRSSYEQYF. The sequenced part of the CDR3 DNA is TGCAGTGCTGCCAGAGACAGGTCATCCTACGAG.

The sequenced CDR3 bases are TGTGCCAGCAGCTTTCCGGACAGCTACCAAGAGACC. Translating gives CASSFPDSYQET. The entire CDR3 protein is CASSFPDSYQETQYF. The genes are TRBV5-6 and TRBJ2-5; weak D call: TRBD1 (6 bases). The read terminates 3 residues before the CDR3 end, so the remaining end is supplied by the germline J gene. Germline V gives CDR1 SGHDT, CDR2 YYEEEE. The CDR3 contains 15 residues. The germline V and J ends were trimmed by 2 bases and 0 bases, with 11 bases remaining between them.

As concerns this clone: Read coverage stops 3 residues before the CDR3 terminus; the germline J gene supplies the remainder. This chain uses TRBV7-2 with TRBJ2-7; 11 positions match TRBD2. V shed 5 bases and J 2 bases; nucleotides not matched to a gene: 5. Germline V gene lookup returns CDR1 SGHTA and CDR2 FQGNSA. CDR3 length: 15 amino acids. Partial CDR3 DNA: TGTGCCAGCAGCATTCGACTAGCGGGACCCTACGAG. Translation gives CASSIRLAGPYE. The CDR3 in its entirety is CASSIRLAGPYEQYF.

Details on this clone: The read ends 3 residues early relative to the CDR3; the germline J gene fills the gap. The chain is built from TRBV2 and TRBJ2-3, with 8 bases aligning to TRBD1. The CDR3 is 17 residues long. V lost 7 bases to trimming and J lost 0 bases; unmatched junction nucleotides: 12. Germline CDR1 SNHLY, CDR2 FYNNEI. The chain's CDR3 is CASTTPVTGASTDTQYF. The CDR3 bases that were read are TGTGCCAGCACCACTCCTGTGACAGGGGCTAGCACAGATACG.

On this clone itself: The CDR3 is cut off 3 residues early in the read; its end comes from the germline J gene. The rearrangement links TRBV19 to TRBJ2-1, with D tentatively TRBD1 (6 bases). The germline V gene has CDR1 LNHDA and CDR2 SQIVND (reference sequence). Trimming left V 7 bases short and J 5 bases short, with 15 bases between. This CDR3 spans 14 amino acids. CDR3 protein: CASTYRTADNEQFF. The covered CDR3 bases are TGTGCCAGTACCTATCGGACAGCGGACAATGAG.

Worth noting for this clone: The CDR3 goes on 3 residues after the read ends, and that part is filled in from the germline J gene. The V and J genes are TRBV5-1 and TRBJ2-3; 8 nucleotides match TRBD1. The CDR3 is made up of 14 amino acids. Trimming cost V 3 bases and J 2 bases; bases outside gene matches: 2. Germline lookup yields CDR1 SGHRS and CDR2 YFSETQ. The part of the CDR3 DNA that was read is TGCGCCAGCAGCTGGACAGGGTCCACAGATACG. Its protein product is CASSWTGSTDT. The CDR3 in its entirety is CASSWTGSTDTQYF.

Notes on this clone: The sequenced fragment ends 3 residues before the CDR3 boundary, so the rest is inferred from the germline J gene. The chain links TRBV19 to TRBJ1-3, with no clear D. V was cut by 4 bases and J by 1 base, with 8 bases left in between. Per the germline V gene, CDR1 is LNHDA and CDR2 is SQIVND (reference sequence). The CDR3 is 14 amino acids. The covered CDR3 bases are TGTGCCAGTAGTACCCTTTCGTCTGGAAACACC. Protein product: CASSTLSSGNT. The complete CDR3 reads CASSTLSSGNTIYF.

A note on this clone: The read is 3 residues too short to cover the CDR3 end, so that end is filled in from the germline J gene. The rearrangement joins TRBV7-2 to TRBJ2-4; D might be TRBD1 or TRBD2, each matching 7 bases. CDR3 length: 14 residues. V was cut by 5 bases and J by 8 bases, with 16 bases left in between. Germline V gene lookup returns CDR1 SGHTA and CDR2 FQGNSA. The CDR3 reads CASSPRQGGDIQYF. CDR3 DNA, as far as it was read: TGTGCCAGCAGCCCCCGACAGGGAGGGGACATT. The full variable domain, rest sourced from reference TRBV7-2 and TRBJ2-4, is GAGVSQSPSNKVTEKGKDVELRCDPISGHTALYWYRQSLGQGLEFLIYFQGNSAPDKSGLPSDRFSAERTGGSVSTLTIQRTQQEDSAVYLCASSPRQGGDIQYFGAGTRLSVL.

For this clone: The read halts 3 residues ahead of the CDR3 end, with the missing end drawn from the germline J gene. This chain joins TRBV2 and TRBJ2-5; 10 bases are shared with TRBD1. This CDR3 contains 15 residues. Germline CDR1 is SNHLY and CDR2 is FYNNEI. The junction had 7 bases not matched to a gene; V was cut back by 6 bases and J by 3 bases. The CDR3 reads CASRRPGQGKETQYF. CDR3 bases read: TGTGCCAGCAGACGCCCGGGACAGGGGAAAGAGACC.

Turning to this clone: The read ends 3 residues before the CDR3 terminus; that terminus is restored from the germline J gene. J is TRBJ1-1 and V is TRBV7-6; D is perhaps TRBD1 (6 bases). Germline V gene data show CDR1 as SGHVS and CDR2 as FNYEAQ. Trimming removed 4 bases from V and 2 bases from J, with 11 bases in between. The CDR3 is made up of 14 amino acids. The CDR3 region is CASSSQDRNTEAFF. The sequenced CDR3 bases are TGTGCCAGCAGCTCCCAGGACAGAAACACTGAA.

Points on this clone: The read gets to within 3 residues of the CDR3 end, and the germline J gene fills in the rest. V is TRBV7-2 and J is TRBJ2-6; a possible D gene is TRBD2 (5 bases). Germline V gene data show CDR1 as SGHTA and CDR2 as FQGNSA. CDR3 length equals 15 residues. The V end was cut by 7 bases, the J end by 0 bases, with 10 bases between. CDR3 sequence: CASNRGHSGANVLTF. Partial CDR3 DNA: TGTGCCAGCAACCGAGGGCACTCTGGGGCCAACGTC. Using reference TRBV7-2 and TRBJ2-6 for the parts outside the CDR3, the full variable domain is GAGVSQSPSNKVTEKGKDVELRCDPISGHTALYWYRQSLGQGLEFLIYFQGNSAPDKSGLPSDRFSAERTGGSVSTLTIQRTQQEDSAVYLCASNRGHSGANVLTFGAGSRLTVL.

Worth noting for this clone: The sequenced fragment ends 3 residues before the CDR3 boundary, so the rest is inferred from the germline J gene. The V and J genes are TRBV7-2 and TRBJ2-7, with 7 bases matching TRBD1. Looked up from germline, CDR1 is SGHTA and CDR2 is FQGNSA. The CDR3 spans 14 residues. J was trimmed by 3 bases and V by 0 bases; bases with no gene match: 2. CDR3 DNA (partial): TGTGCCAGCAGCTTAGCGACAGGGAACTACGAG. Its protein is CASSLATGNYE. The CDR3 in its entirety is CASSLATGNYEQYF.

The sequenced CDR3 bases are TGTGCCTGGAGTGTGCCGGGACTGCTCTCTGGAAACACC. Translating it yields CAWSVPGLLSGNT. The whole CDR3 is CAWSVPGLLSGNTIYF. The V gene is TRBV30, the J gene TRBJ1-3; weak D call: TRBD1 (5 bases). The read is 3 residues too short to cover the CDR3 end, so that end is filled in from the germline J gene. The V and J ends lost 0 bases and 0 bases respectively, with 12 bases between them. The CDR3 is 16 residues long. Germline lookup yields CDR1 GTSNPN and CDR2 SVGIG (reference sequence). Full variable domain (outside the CDR3, taken from reference TRBV30 and TRBJ1-3): SQTIHQWPATLVQPVGSPLSLECTVEGTSNPNLYWYRQAAGRGLQLLFYSVGIGQISSEVPQNLSASRPQDRQFILSSKKLLLSDSGFYLCAWSVPGLLSGNTIYFGEGSWLTVV.